This T cell receptor (beta chain) emerged from a study of blood T cell repertoires in COVID-19. The CDR3 length is 16 residues. Trimming cost V 0 bases and J 5 bases, with 12 bases left between them. Germline V gene lookup returns CDR1 SGDLS and CDR2 YYNGEE. Some clones are missing from TCRdb's copy, which holds only in-frame ones; the method was immunoSEQ multiplex PCR. In the table there are around 280,000 clones, 86% of which are singletons. The sequence was collected from a woman in her 30s who had recovered from COVID-19. What was sequenced was peripheral blood. The rearrangement joins TRBV9 to TRBJ1-6; D possibly corresponds to TRBD1 (5 bases). As DNA, the CDR3 is TGTGCCAGCAGCGTAGATTGGGGGGGAAATAATTCACCCCTCCACTTT. Its translation: CASSVDWGGNNSPLHF.